The clone carrying this T cell receptor (beta chain) was picked up many times. TCRdb passed the RT-PCR reads through MiXCR, listing each CDR3 protein once. This sample has about 680,000 distinct CDR3 sequences, with over 12% found just once. The V and J ends lost 3 bases and 5 bases, in that order; junction bases with no gene match: 4. The CDR3 sequence is 14 residues long. Germline V CDR1 and CDR2: SGHDT, YYEEEE. What was sequenced was memory CD4+ T cells from blood. The rearrangement links TRBV5-6 to TRBJ2-5; 10 bases align to TRBD2. This TCR derives from a female donor in good health, serving as a healthy control. The CDR3 spells CASSSRLAGETQYF. The DNA for the CDR3 is TGTGCCAGCAGCTCTCGACTAGCGGGCGAGACCCAGTACTTC.